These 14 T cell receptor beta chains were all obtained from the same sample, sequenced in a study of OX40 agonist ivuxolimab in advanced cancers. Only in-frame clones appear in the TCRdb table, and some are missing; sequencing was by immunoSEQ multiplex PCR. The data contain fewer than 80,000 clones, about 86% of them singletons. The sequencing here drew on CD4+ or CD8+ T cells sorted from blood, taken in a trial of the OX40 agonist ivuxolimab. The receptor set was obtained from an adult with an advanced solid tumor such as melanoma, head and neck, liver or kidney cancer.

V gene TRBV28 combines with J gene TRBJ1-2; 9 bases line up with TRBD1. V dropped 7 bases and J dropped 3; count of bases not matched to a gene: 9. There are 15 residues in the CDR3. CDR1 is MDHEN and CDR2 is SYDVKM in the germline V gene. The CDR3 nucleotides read TGTGCCAGCACCGCCCGGGACAGGGTGGACTATGGCTACACCTTC. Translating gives CASTARDRVDYGYTF.

The CDR3 bases are TGTGCCAGCAGTCCACTTGGGGTAAGGTCCTACGAGCAGTACTTC. As protein: CASSPLGVRSYEQYF. The chain links TRBV5-6 to TRBJ2-7; D gene unclear. Per germline, CDR1 SGHDT and CDR2 YYEEEE. Trimming took 5 bases from V and 1 from J, leaving 16 bases between them. This CDR3 is 15 amino acids long.

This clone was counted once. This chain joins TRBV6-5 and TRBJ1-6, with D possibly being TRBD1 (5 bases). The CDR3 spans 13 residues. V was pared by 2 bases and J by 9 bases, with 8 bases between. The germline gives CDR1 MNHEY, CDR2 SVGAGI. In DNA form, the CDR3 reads TGTGCCAGCAGTTACCAGGGACTTTCACCCCTCCACTTT. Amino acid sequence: CASSYQGLSPLHF.

The DNA for the CDR3 is TGTGCCAGCAGCCCCCCGGACAGGGGGCGTGACATTCAGTACTTC. Protein sequence: CASSPPDRGRDIQYF. The chain links TRBV5-6 to TRBJ2-4; TRBD1 aligns across 11 bases. V lost 4 bases, J lost 8 bases, and 8 bases stayed unmatched. Germline V gene data show CDR1 as SGHDT and CDR2 as YYEEEE. The CDR3 consists of 15 residues.

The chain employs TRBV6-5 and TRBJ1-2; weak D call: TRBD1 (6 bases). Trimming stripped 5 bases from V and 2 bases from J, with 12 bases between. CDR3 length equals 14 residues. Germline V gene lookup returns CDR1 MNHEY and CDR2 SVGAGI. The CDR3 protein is CASSPQGINYGYTF. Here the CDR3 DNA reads TGTGCCAGCAGTCCGCAGGGGATCAACTATGGCTACACCTTC.

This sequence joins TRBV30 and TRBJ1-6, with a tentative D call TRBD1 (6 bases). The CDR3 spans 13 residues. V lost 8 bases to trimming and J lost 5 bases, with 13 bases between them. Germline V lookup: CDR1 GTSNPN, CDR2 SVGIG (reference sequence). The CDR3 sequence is CAGRRTDNSPLHF. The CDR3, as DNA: TGTGCCGGGCGGCGGACAGATAATTCACCCCTCCACTTT.

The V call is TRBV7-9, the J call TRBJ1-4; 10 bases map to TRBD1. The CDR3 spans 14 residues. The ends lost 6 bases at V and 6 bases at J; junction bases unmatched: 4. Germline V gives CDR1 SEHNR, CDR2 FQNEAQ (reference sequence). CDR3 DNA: TGTGCCAGCAGACGACAGGGGGCAGATGAAAAACTGTTTTTT. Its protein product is CASRRQGADEKLFF.

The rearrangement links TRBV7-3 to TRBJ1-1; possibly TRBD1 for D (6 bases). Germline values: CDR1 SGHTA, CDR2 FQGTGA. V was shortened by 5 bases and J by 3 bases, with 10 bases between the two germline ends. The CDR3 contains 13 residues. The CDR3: CASSMDSYTEAFF. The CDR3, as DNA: TGTGCCAGCAGCATGGACAGTTACACTGAAGCTTTCTTT. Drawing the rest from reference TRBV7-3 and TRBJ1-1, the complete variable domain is GAGVSQTPSNKVTEKGKYVELRCDPISGHTALYWYRQSLGQGPEFLIYFQGTGAADDSGLPNDRFFAVRPEGSVSTLKIQRTERGDSAVYLCASSMDSYTEAFFGQGTRLTVV.

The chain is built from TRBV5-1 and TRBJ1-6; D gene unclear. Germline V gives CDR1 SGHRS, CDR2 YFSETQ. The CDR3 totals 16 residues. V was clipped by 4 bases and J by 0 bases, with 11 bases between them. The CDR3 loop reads CASSPRTSSYNSPLHF. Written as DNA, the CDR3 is TGCGCCAGCAGCCCCCGGACTAGCTCCTATAATTCACCCCTCCACTTT. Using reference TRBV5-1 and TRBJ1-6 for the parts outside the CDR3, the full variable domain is KAGVTQTPRYLIKTRGQQVTLSCSPISGHRSVSWYQQTPGQGLQFLFEYFSETQRNKGNFPGRFSGRQFSNSRSEMNVSTLELGDSALYLCASSPRTSSYNSPLHFGNGTRLTVT.

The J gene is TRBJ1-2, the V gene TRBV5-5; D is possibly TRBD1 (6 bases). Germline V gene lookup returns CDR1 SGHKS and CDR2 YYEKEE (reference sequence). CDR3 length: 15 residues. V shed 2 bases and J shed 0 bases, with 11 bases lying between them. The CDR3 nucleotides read TGTGCCAGCAGCTTACAGACAGGCACTAACTATGGCTACACCTTC. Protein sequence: CASSLQTGTNYGYTF.

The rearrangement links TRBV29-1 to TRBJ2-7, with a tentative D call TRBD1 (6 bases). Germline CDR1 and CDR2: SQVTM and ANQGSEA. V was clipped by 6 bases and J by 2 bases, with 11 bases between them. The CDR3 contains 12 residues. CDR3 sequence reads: CSVRQETYEQYF. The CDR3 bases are TGCAGCGTACGACAGGAAACCTACGAGCAGTACTTC.

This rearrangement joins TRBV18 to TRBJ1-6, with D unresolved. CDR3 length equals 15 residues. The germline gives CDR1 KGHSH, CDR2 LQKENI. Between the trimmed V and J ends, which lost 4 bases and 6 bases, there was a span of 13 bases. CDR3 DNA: TGTGCCAGCTCACTGGAGGTCCATGGTAATTCACCCCTCCACTTT. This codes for CASSLEVHGNSPLHF. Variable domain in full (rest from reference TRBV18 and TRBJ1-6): NAGVMQNPRHLVRRRGQEARLRCSPMKGHSHVYWYRQLPEEGLKFMVYLQKENIIDESGMPKERFSAEFPKEGPSILRIQQVVRGDSAAYFCASSLEVHGNSPLHFGNGTRLTVT.

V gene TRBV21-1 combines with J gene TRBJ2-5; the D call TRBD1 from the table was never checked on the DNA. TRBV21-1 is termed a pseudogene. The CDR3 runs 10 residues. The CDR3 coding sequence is TGTGCCAGCTGGGCGGAGACCCAGTACTTC. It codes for CASWAETQYF.

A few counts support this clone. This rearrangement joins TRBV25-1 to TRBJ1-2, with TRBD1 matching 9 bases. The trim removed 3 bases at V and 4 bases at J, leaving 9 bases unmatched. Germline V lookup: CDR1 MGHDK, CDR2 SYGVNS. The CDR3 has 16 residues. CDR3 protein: CASSDPGTGSGYGYTF. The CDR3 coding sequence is TGTGCCAGCAGTGACCCGGGGACAGGGTCTGGCTATGGCTACACCTTC.